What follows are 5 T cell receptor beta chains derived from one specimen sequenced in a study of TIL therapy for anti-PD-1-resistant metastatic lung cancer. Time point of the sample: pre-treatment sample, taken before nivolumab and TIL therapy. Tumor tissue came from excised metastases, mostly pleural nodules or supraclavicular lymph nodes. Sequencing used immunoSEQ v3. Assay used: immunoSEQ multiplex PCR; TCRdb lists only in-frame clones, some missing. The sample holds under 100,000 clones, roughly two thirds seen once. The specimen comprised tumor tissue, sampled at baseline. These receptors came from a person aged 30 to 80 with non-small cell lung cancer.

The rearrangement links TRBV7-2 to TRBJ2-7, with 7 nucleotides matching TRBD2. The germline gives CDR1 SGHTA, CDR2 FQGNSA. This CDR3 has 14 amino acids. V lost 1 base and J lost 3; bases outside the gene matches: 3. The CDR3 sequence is CASSLGGSGYEQYF. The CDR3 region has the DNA TGTGCCAGCAGCTTAGGCGGGAGTGGCTACGAGCAGTACTTC.

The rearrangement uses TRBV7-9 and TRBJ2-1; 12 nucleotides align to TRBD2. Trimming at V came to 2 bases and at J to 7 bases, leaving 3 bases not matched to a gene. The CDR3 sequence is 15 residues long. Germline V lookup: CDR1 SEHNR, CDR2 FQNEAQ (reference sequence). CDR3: CASSLPGTSGNEQFF. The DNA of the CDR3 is TGTGCCAGCAGCTTACCAGGGACTAGCGGGAATGAGCAGTTCTTC.

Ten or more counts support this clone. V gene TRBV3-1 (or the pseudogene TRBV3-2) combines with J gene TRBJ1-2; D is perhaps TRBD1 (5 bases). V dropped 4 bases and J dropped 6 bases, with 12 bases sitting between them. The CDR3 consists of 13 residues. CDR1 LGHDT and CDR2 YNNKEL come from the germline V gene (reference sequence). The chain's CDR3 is CASSPDRGNGYTF. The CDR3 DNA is TGTGCCAGCAGCCCCGATCGGGGCAATGGCTACACCTTC.

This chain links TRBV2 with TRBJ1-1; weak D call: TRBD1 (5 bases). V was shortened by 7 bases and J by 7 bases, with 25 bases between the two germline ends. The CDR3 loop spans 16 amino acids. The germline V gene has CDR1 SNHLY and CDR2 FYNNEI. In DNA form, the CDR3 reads TGTGCCAGCAAACCACCTTTTATCATAAGGGGTGGTGAAGCTTTCTTT. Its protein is CASKPPFIIRGGEAFF.

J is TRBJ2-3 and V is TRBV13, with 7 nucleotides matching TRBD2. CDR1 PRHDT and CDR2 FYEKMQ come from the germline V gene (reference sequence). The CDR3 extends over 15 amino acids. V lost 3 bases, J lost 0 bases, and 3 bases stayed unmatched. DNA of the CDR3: TGTGCCAGCAGCTTTCTAGCGGACAGCACAGATACGCAGTATTTT. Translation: CASSFLADSTDTQYF.